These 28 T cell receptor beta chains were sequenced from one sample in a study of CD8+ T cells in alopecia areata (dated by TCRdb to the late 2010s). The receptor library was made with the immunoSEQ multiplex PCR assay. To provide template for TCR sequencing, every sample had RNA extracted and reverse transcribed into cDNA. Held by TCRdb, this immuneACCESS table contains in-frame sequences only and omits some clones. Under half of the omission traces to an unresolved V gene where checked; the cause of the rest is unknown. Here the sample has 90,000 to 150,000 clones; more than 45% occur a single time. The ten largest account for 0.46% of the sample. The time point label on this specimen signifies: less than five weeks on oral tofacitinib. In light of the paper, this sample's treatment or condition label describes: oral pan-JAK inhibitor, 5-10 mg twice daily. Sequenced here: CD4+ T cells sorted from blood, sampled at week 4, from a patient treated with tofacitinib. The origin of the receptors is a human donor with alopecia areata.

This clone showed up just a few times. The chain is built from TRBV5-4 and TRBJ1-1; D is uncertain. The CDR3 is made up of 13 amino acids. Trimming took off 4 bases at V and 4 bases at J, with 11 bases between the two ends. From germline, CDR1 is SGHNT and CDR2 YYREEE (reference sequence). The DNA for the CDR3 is TGTGCCAGCAGCATACGGGATGGCACTGAAGCTTTCTTT. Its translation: CASSIRDGTEAFF.

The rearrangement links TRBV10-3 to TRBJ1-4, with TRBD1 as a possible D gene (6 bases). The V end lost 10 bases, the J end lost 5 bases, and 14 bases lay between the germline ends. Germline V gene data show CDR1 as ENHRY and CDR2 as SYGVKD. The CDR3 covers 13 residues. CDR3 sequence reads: CASQRTENEKLFF. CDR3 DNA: TGTGCCAGTCAACGGACAGAGAATGAAAAACTGTTTTTT.

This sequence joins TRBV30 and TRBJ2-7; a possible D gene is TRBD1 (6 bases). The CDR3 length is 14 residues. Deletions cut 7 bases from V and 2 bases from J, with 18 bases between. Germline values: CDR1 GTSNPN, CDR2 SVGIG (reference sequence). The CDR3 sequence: CAFLPSDRAYEQYF. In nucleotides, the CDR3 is TGTGCCTTTTTGCCCTCGGACAGAGCCTACGAGCAGTACTTC.

CDR3: CASSPSSAQRGYNEQFF. In DNA form, the CDR3 reads TGTGCCAGCAGCCCCTCCTCGGCCCAGAGGGGTTACAATGAGCAGTTCTTC. V is TRBV5-4 and J is TRBJ2-1; D tentatively reads TRBD1 or TRBD2 (5 bases each). The germline V gene has CDR1 SGHNT and CDR2 YYREEE (reference sequence). The CDR3 is 17 residues long. Trimming removed 4 bases from V and 4 bases from J, with 21 bases in between. Full variable domain (outside the CDR3, taken from reference TRBV5-4 and TRBJ2-1): ETGVTQSPTHLIKTRGQQVTLRCSSQSGHNTVSWYQQALGQGPQFIFQYYREEENGRGNFPPRFSGLQFPNYSSELNVNALELDDSALYLCASSPSSAQRGYNEQFFGPGTRLTVL.

In nucleotides, the CDR3 is TGTGCCAGCAGTGAATCTGGGATGAACACTGAAGCTTTCTTT. The encoded protein is CASSESGMNTEAFF. This chain uses TRBV25-1 with TRBJ1-1; D gene ambiguous. This CDR3 contains 14 residues. V lost 1 base and J 0 bases, leaving 6 bases between the germline ends. In germline, CDR1 is MGHDK, CDR2 SYGVNS.

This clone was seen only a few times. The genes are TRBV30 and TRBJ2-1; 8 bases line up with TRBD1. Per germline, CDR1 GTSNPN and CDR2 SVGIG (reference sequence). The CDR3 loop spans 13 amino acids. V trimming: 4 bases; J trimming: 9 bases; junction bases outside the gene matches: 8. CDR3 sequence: CAWNKQGDGEQFF. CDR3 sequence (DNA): TGTGCCTGGAATAAACAGGGGGATGGTGAGCAGTTCTTC. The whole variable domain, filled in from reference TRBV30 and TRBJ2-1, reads SQTIHQWPATLVQPVGSPLSLECTVEGTSNPNLYWYRQAAGRGLQLLFYSVGIGQISSEVPQNLSASRPQDRQFILSSKKLLLSDSGFYLCAWNKQGDGEQFFGPGTRLTVL.

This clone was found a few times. The CDR3 spells CASSKVVSGRTYEQYF. Written as DNA, the CDR3 is TGTGCCAGCAGCAAAGTAGTGAGTGGCCGTACCTACGAGCAGTACTTC. The genes are TRBV21-1 and TRBJ2-7. TRBV21-1 is reported as a pseudogene. There are 16 residues in the CDR3.

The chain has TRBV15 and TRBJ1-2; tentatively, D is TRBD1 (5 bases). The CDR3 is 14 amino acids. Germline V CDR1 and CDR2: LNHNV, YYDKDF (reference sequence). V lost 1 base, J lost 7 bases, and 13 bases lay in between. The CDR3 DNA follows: TGTGCCACCAGCAGAGGTAACGGGGGATCTGGCTACACCTTC. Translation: CATSRGNGGSGYTF.

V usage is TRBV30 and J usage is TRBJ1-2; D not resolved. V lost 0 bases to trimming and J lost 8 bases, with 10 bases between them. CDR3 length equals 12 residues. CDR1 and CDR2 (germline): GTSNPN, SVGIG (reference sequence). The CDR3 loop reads CAWSVTGVGYTF. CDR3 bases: TGTGCCTGGAGTGTTACTGGGGTAGGCTACACCTTC.

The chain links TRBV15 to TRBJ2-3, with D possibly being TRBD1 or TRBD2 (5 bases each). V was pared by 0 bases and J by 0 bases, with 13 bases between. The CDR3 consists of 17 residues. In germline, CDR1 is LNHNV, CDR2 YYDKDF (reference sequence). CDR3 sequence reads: CATSREGIGGSTDTQYF. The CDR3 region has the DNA TGTGCCACCAGCAGAGAGGGGATTGGGGGTAGCACAGATACGCAGTATTTT. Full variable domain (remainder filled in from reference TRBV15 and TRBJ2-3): DAMVIQNPRYQVTQFGKPVTLSCSQTLNHNVMYWYQQKSSQAPKLLFHYYDKDFNNEADTPDNFQSRRPNTSFCFLDIRSPGLGDTAMYLCATSREGIGGSTDTQYFGPGTRLTVL.

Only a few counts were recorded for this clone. CDR3 nucleotides: TGTGCCAGCAGCGCGACAGTTCACAATGAGCAGTTCTTC. Translated, it gives CASSATVHNEQFF. V usage is TRBV9 and J usage is TRBJ2-1; possibly TRBD1 for D (5 bases). Per germline, CDR1 SGDLS and CDR2 YYNGEE. The CDR3 totals 13 residues. Trimming left V 3 bases short and J 5 bases short, with 9 bases between.

In nucleotides, the CDR3 is TGTGCCAGCTCACCACCCGGTCTGTCGTCGAACACTGAAGCTTTCTTT. It is translated as CASSPPGLSSNTEAFF. This chain links TRBV18 with TRBJ1-1, with no clear D. Germline CDR1 reads KGHSH; CDR2 reads LQKENI. The V gene lost 0 bases and the J gene lost 1 base, with 12 bases spanning the gap. The CDR3 runs to 16 residues.

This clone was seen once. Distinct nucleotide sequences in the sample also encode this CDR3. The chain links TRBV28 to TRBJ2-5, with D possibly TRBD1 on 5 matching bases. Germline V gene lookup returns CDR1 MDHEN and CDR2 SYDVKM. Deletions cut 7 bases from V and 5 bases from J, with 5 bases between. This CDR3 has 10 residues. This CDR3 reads CASKGETQYF. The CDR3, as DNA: TGTGCCAGCAAGGGGGAGACCCAGTACTTC.

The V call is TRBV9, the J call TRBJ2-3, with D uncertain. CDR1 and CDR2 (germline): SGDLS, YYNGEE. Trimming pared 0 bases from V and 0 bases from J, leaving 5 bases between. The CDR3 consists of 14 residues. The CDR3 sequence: CASSVVGSTDTQYF. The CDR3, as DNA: TGTGCCAGCAGCGTAGTAGGGAGCACAGATACGCAGTATTTT. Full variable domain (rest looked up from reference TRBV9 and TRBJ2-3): DSGVTQTPKHLITATGQRVTLRCSPRSGDLSVYWYQQSLDQGLQFLIQYYNGEERAKGNILERFSAQQFPDLHSELNLSSLELGDSALYFCASSVVGSTDTQYFGPGTRLTVL.

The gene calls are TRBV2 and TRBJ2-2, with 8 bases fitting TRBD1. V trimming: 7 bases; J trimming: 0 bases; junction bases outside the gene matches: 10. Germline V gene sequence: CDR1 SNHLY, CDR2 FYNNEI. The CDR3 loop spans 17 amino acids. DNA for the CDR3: TGTGCCAGCACCCTACCCTTGGGACAGGCGAACACCGGGGAGCTGTTTTTT. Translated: CASTLPLGQANTGELFF. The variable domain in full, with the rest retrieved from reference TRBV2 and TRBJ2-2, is EPEVTQTPSHQVTQMGQEVILRCVPISNHLYFYWYRQILGQKVEFLVSFYNNEISEKSEIFDDQFSVERPDGSNFTLKIRSTKLEDSAMYFCASTLPLGQANTGELFFGEGSRLTVL.

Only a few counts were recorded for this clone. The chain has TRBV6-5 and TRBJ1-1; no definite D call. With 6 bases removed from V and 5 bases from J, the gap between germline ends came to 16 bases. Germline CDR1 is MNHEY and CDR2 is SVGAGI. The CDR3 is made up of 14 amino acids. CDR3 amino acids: CASRYQGLGTEAFF. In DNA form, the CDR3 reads TGTGCCAGCAGGTACCAAGGGCTGGGTACTGAAGCTTTCTTT.

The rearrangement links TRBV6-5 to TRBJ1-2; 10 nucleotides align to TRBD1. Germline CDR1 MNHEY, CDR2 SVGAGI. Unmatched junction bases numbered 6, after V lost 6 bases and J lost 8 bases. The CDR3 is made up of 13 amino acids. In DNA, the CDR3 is TGTGCCAGCAGCAGGGACAGGGGAAGAGGCTACACCTTC. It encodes CASSRDRGRGYTF.

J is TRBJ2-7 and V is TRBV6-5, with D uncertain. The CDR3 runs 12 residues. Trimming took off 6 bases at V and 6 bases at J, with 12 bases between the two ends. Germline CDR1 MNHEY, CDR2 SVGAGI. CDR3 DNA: TGTGCCAGCAGAACAACAGACCGCGAGCAGTACTTC. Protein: CASRTTDREQYF.

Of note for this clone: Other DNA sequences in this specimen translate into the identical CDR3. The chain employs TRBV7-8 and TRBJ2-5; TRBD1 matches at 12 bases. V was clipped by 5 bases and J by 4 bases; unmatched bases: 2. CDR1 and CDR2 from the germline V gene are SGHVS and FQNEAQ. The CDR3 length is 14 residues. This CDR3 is CASSRDRGRETQYF. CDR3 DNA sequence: TGTGCCAGCAGCAGGGACAGGGGGCGAGAGACCCAGTACTTC.

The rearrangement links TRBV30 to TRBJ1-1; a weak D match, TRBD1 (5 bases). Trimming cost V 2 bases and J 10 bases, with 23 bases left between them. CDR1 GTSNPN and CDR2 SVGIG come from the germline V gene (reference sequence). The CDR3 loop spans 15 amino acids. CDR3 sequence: CAWSYFGDENRGAFF. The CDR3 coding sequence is TGTGCCTGGAGTTATTTCGGGGACGAAAATCGGGGAGCTTTCTTT. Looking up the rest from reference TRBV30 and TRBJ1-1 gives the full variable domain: SQTIHQWPATLVQPVGSPLSLECTVEGTSNPNLYWYRQAAGRGLQLLFYSVGIGQISSEVPQNLSASRPQDRQFILSSKKLLLSDSGFYLCAWSYFGDENRGAFFGQGTRLTVV.

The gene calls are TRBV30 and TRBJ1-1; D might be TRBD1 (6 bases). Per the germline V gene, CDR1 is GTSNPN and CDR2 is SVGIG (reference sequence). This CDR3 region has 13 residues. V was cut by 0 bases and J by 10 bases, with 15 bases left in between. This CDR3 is CAWSVAEGVGAFF. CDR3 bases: TGTGCCTGGAGTGTAGCCGAGGGGGTCGGAGCTTTCTTT. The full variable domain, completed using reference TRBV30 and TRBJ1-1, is SQTIHQWPATLVQPVGSPLSLECTVEGTSNPNLYWYRQAAGRGLQLLFYSVGIGQISSEVPQNLSASRPQDRQFILSSKKLLLSDSGFYLCAWSVAEGVGAFFGQGTRLTVV.

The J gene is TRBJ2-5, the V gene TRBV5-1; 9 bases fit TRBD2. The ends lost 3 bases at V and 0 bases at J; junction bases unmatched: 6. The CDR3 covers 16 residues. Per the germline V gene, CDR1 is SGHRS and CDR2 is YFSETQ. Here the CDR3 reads CASSSASGTNQETQYF. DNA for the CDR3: TGCGCCAGCAGCTCTGCTAGCGGGACAAACCAAGAGACCCAGTACTTC.

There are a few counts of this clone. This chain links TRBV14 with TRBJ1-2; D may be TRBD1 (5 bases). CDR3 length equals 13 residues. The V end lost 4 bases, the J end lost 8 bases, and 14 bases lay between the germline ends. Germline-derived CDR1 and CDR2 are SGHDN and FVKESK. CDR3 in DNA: TGTGCCAGCAGCCCCCGGGACGCTATCGGCTACACCTTC. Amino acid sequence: CASSPRDAIGYTF.

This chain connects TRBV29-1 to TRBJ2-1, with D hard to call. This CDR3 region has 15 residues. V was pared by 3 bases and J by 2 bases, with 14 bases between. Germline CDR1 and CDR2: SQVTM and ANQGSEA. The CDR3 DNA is TGCAGCGTTGACGCGCCGAAACCGACCTACAATGAGCAGTTCTTC. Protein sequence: CSVDAPKPTYNEQFF.

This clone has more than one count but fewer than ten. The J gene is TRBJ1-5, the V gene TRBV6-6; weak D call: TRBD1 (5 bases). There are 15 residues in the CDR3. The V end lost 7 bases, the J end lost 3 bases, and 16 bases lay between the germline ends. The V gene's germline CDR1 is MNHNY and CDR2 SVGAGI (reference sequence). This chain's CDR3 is CASTGTLRDNQPQHF. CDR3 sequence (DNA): TGTGCCAGCACTGGGACCCTTAGGGACAATCAGCCCCAGCATTTT.

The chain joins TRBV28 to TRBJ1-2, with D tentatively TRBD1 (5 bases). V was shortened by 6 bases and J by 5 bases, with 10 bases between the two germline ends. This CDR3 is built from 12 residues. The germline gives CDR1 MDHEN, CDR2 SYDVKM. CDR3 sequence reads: CASRRQTYGYTF. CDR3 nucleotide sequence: TGTGCCAGCAGACGACAGACTTATGGCTACACCTTC.

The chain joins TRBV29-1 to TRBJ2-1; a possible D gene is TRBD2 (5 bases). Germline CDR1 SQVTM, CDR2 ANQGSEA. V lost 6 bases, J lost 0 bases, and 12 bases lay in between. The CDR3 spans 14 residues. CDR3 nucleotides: TGCAGCGTGGTCGGCGGGTTCTCCTACAATGAGCAGTTCTTC. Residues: CSVVGGFSYNEQFF.

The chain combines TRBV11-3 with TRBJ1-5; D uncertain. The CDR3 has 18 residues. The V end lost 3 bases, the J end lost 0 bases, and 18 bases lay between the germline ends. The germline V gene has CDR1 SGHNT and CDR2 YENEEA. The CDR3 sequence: CASSLQRRQAHSNQPQHF. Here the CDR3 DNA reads TGTGCCAGCAGCTTGCAACGGAGGCAGGCGCATAGCAATCAGCCCCAGCATTTT.